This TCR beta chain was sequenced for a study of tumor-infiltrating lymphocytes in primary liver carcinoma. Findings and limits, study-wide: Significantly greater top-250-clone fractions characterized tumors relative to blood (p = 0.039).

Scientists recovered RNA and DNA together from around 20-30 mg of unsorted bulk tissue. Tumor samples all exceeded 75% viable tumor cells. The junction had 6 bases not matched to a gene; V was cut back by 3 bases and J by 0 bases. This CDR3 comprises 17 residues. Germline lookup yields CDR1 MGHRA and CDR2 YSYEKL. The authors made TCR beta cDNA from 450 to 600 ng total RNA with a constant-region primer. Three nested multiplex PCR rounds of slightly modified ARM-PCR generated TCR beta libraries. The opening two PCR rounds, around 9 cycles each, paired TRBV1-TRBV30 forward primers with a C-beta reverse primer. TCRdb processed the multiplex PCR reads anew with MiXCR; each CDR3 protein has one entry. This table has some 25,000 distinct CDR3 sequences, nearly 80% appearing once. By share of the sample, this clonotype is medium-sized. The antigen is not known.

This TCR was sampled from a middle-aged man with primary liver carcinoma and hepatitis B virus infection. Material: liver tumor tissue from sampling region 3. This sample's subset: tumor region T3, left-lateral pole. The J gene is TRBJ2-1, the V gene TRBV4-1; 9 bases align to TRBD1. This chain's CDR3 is CASSQGTGRSSYNEQFF. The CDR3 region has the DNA TGCGCCAGCAGCCAGGGGACAGGGAGGAGCTCCTACAATGAGCAGTTCTTC.